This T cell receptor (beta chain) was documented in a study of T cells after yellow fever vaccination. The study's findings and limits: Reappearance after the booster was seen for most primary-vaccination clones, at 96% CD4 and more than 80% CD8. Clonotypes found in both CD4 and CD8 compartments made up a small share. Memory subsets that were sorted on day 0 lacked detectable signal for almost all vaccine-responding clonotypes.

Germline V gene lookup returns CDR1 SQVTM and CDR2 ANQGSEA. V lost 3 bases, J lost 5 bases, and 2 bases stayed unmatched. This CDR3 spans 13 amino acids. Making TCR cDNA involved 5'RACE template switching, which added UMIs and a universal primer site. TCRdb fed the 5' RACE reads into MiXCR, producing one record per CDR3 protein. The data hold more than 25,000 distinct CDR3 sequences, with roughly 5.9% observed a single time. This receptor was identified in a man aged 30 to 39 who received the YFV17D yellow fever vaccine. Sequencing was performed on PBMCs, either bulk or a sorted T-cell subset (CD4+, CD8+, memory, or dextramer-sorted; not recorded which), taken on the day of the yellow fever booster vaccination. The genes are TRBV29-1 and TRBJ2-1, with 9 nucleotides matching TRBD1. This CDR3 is CSVERDRDNEQFF. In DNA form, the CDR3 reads TGCAGCGTTGAGCGGGACAGGGACAATGAGCAGTTCTTC.